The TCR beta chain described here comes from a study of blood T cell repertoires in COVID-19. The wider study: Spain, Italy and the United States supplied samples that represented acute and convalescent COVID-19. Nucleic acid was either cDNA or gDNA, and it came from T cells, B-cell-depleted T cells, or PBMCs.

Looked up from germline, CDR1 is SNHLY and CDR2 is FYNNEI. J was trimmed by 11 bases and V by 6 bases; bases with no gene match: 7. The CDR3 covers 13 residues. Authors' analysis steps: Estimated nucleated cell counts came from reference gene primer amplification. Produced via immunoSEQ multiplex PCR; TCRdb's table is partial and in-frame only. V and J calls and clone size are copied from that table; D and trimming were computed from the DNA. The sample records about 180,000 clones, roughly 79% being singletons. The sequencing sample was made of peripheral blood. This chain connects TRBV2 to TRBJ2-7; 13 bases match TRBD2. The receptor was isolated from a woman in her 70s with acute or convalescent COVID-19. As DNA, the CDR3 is TGTGCCAGCAGCGCGGGACTAGCGGGATACAAGTACTTC. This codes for CASSAGLAGYKYF.